This T cell receptor (beta chain) appears in the sequencing data of a study of cytomegalovirus exposure and HLA in healthy donors. Study in general: Unique TCRs numbering around 85 million, obtained from HLA-typed donors, made up an early data release.

Researchers ran the PCR with 60 Vbeta and 13 Jbeta primers. Clones were read by immunoSEQ multiplex PCR, and TCRdb kept only the in-frame ones, dropping some. The table includes about 130,000 clones, about 69% detected once. Germline values: CDR1 SGHVS, CDR2 FNYEAQ. V was pared by 4 bases and J by 1 base, with 15 bases between. CDR3 length equals 16 residues. This clone was counted a few times. The gene calls are TRBV7-6 and TRBJ2-3, with TRBD1 as a possible D gene (5 bases). The source of this sequence is a man aged 30 to 39 in good health and CMV-seronegative. Sequencing was done on a sample of PBMCs. Here the CDR3 reads CASSSRQGLGTDTQYF. The CDR3 coding sequence is TGTGCCAGCAGCTCTAGGCAGGGTCTGGGCACAGATACGCAGTATTTT.